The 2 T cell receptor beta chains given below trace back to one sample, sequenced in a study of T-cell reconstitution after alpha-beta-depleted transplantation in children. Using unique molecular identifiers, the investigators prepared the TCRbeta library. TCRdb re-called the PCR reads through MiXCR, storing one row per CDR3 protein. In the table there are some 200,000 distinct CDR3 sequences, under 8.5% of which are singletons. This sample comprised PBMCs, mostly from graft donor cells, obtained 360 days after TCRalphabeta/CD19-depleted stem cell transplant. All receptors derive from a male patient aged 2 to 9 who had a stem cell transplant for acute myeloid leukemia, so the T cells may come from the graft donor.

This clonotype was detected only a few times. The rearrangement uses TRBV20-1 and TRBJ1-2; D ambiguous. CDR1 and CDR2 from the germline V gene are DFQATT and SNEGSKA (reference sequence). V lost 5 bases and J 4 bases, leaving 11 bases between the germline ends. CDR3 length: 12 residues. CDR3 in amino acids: CSASGLIYGYTF. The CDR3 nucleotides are TGCAGTGCTTCCGGGTTGATCTATGGCTACACCTTC.

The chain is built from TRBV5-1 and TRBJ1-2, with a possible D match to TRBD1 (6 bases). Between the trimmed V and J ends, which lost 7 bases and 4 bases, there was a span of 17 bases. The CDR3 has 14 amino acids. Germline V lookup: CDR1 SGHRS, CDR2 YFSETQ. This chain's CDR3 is CASRREQGVYGYTF. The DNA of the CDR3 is TGCGCCAGCCGCAGGGAACAGGGAGTCTATGGCTACACCTTC.